The rows below give T cell receptor beta chains drawn from one sample of a study of tumour-infiltrating T cells in Burkitt lymphoma. Here immunoSEQ multiplex PCR was the method, and the copy in TCRdb shows in-frame clones only, minus some. Among more than 5,500 clones listed, around 10% were seen once. Sequenced: tumor tissue. These receptors all come from a human donor with diffuse large B-cell lymphoma. Both conserved end residues are trimmed from each CDR3. Size values are once, few and many counts, or a class for expanded clones, and some rows have none.

>TRBJ2-1|TRBV15|few
ATSVSRTGRYEQF
>TRBJ2-3|TRBV7-2|few
ASSSSGGADTQY
>TRBJ2-3|TRBV5-8|.
ASSLGQEGDTQY
>TRBJ2-1|TRBV19|.
ASSPYRGSLQRDEQF
>TRBJ1-1|TRBV10-3|few
AISAGQEMNTEAF
>TRBJ1-6|TRBV28|few
ASSLDEGNSPLH
>TRBJ1-2|TRBV5-6|.
ASRQYGATNYGYT
>TRBJ2-1|TRBV5-6|few
ASSLPDSEMYNEQF
>TRBJ1-1|TRBV5-1|few
ASSWKDSLYTEAF
>TRBJ1-1|TRBV27|.
ASSLLKGLEAF
>TRBJ1-1|TRBV6-5|few
ASSYSYRETEAF
>TRBJ2-3|TRBV6-5|few
ASKGLVSTDTQY
>TRBJ2-3|TRBV11-1|few
ASGLGTGGLDTQY
>TRBJ2-6|TRBV28|.
ASSQTNSGANVLT
>TRBJ2-3|TRBV5-6|few
ASSCLRQIIAGTQY
>TRBJ2-3|TRBV30|few
AWSVGREGDTQY
>TRBJ1-2|TRBV19|.
ASSSGTGAVYGYT
>TRBJ2-6|TRBV7-8|few
ASSLWRFSGANVLT
>TRBJ2-5|TRBV2|.
ASSVDRQETQY
>TRBJ2-3|TRBV6-1|.
ASSEPGVGDTDTQY
>TRBJ2-1|TRBV7-9|.
ASNFRLAGVSYNEQF
>TRBJ2-3|TRBV19|few
ASRTSGGKDTQY
>TRBJ2-7|TRBV5-1|.
ASSLGGYEQY
>TRBJ1-2|TRBV28|few
ASSFPEEYYGYT
>TRBJ2-3|TRBV6-4|few
ASSEGEGYTQY
>TRBJ1-4|TRBV4-1|few
ASSQDPGGAFVTNEKLF
>TRBJ2-7|TRBV18|.
ASSQWEGYEQY
>TRBJ1-3|TRBV7-9|few
ASRPPGLSGNTIY
>TRBJ2-6|TRBV30|few
AWSVTGRSSGANVLT
>TRBJ1-1|TRBV5-1|few
ASSLWDRVSGAF
>TRBJ2-5|TRBV4-2|.
ASSLGTGKETQY
>TRBJ2-1|TRBV7-6|.
ASSLGHYPSSYNEQF
>TRBJ2-5|TRBV6-5|.
ASRTERRTQY
>TRBJ1-2|TRBV7-2|few
ASSPSAGYT
>TRBJ1-2|TRBV5-1|few
ASSLQETYGYT
>TRBJ1-4|TRBV6-1|few
ASSEGAVVANEKLF
>TRBJ2-1|TRBV7-6|.
ASSLGGHSSYNEQF
>TRBJ1-4|TRBV6-5|few
ASSFSDGIEKLF